Each of the 24 T cell receptor beta chains below was sequenced from the same sample in a study of T cell repertoires in cytomegalovirus infection. TCRdb re-analysed the reads in MiXCR, keeping a single row per CDR3 protein. There are almost 300,000 distinct CDR3 sequences in the sample; about a tenth occur only once, and 2% to 3% lies in the top ten. The sample was PBMCs. The receptors shown here come from a human donor in good health (CMV status not recorded). Some clones in this sample may be carry-over from other donors' samples.

The V gene is TRBV3-1, the J gene TRBJ2-5, with a possible D match to TRBD2 (6 bases). Trimming shortened V by 6 bases and J by 5 bases, and 19 bases separated the two germline ends. CDR3 length: 15 residues. Germline CDR1 reads LGHDT; CDR2 reads YNNKEL (reference sequence). CDR3 amino acids: CASSPAISSAETQYF. CDR3 nucleotide sequence: TGTGCCAGCAGTCCAGCCATTTCTAGCGCCGAGACCCAGTACTTC.

Many counts were recorded for this clonotype. This chain links TRBV2 with TRBJ2-7, with D uncertain. The CDR3 runs to 13 residues. The germline V gene encodes CDR1 SNHLY and CDR2 FYNNEI. V lost 4 bases, J lost 4 bases, and 11 bases lay in between. CDR3 DNA sequence: TGTGCCAGCAGTGGTCGGCCCCTTTACGAGCAGTACGTC. Translating gives CASSGRPLYEQYV.

For this clonotype: A much larger clonotype is one base distant, so this may be a read error. The CDR3 nucleotides read TGTGCCTGCAGTGAATACAGCAATCAGCCCCAGCATTTT. This codes for CACSEYSNQPQHF. The chain is built from TRBV2 and TRBJ1-5; D is undetermined. The CDR3 is 13 amino acids. Looked up from germline, CDR1 is SNHLY and CDR2 is FYNNEI.

This clonotype was detected many times. The chain joins TRBV7-2 to TRBJ2-1, with 11 nucleotides matching TRBD2. The CDR3 is made up of 14 amino acids. CDR1 is SGHTA, CDR2 FQGNSA, per germline. Germline trimming cut 2 bases from V and 10 bases from J; bases unmatched to any gene: 4. CDR3 coding DNA: TGTGCCAGCAGCTTAACACTAGCGGGGGCCGAGCAGTTCTTC. Translation: CASSLTLAGAEQFF.

This clonotype was counted at least ten times. The CDR3 spells CASSYSTASTQNSPLHF. The CDR3, as DNA: TGTGCCAGCAGTTACTCGACTGCCTCTACACAAAATTCACCCCTCCACTTT. This rearrangement joins TRBV6-5 to TRBJ1-6, with D hard to call. V shed 0 bases and J shed 7 bases, with 16 bases lying between them. Germline CDR1 reads MNHEY; CDR2 reads SVGAGI. CDR3 size: 17 residues.

The genes are TRBV28 and TRBJ2-3, with D perhaps matching TRBD1 (6 bases). From germline, CDR1 is MDHEN and CDR2 SYDVKM. CDR3 length: 15 residues. Trimming pared 5 bases from V and 0 bases from J, leaving 12 bases between. For the CDR3, the DNA is TGTGCCAGCAGTAAGGACAGTGCTAGCACAGATACGCAGTATTTT. Translation: CASSKDSASTDTQYF.

This clonotype was found many times. The chain couples TRBV7-9 to TRBJ2-7; D is perhaps TRBD1 (6 bases). The germline V gene encodes CDR1 SEHNR and CDR2 FQNEAQ (reference sequence). V lost 3 bases, J lost 1 base, and 16 bases lay in between. This CDR3 has 16 amino acids. CDR3 protein: CASSFFLGHPSYEQYF. DNA of the CDR3: TGTGCCAGCAGCTTTTTTCTGGGACATCCATCCTACGAGCAGTACTTC.

This clonotype was seen repeatedly, ten times or more. V usage is TRBV7-2 and J usage is TRBJ1-5; no clear D. This CDR3 is built from 15 residues. Between the trimmed V and J ends, which lost 5 bases and 3 bases, there was a span of 14 bases. The germline CDR1 and CDR2 sequences are SGHTA and FQGNSA. The CDR3 DNA reads TGTGCCAGCAGCCGAGACGGACGGAACAATCAGCCCCAGCATTTT. It codes for CASSRDGRNNQPQHF.

This clonotype was recorded at least ten times. This rearrangement joins TRBV6-2 or TRBV6-3 to TRBJ1-5; TRBD1 matches at 7 bases. Losses at the gene ends were 2 bases for V and 4 bases for J; bases not matched to a gene: 8. This CDR3 contains 16 residues. The germline CDR1 and CDR2 sequences are MNHEY and SVGEGT. The CDR3 here is CASSYARTGQNQPQHF. CDR3 DNA: TGTGCCAGCAGTTACGCTAGGACAGGACAGAATCAGCCCCAGCATTTT.

This clonotype showed up many times. This CDR3 is CASSLGLLTYTF. The CDR3 nucleotides are TGTGCCAGCAGCTTAGGACTCCTAACCTACACCTTC. The chain carries TRBV7-2 and TRBJ1-2; D call uncertain. The CDR3 totals 12 residues. Trimming removed 1 base from V and 10 bases from J, with 10 bases in between. Germline lookup yields CDR1 SGHTA and CDR2 FQGNSA.

This rearrangement joins TRBV6-2 or TRBV6-3 to TRBJ2-1; 11 bases map to TRBD2. Germline V gene data show CDR1 as MNHEY and CDR2 as SVGEGT. After removal of 6 bases from V and 7 bases from J, the junction contained 5 bases not matched to a gene. This CDR3 contains 14 residues. The CDR3 coding sequence is TGTGCCAGCAGCGGACTAGCGGGCGTAAATGAGCAGTTCTTC. It specifies CASSGLAGVNEQFF.

The chain uses TRBV20-1 and TRBJ1-6, with 8 bases that match TRBD1. This CDR3 comprises 13 residues. CDR1 and CDR2 from the germline V gene are DFQATT and SNEGSKA (reference sequence). J gave up 10 bases and V 2 bases, and 4 bases lay outside the gene matches. The CDR3 sequence: CSARPGGYSPLHF. In DNA form, the CDR3 reads TGCAGTGCTAGACCAGGGGGCTACTCACCCCTCCACTTT.

The sample holds many counts of this clonotype. This chain connects TRBV7-6 to TRBJ2-2, with D tentatively TRBD1 or TRBD2 (6 bases each). Germline CDR1 SGHVS, CDR2 FNYEAQ. The V end was cut by 1 base, the J end by 3 bases, with 12 bases between. The CDR3 runs to 16 residues. The DNA of the CDR3 is TGTGCCAGCAGCTTAGAAGCAGGGGAGGACACCGGGGAGCTGTTTTTT. Its translation: CASSLEAGEDTGELFF.

This clonotype showed up many times. The chain employs TRBV29-1 and TRBJ2-6, with a tentative D call TRBD1 (5 bases). Trimming took off 8 bases at V and 4 bases at J, with 12 bases between the two ends. Looked up from germline, CDR1 is SQVTM and CDR2 is ANQGSEA. This CDR3 region has 13 residues. The CDR3 here is CSFRAQGANVLTF. The CDR3 DNA follows: TGCAGCTTCAGGGCGCAGGGGGCCAACGTCCTGACTTTC.

This chain uses TRBV7-9 with TRBJ1-1; weak D call: TRBD1 (5 bases). The V gene's germline CDR1 is SEHNR and CDR2 FQNEAQ (reference sequence). The germline V and J ends were trimmed by 4 bases and 1 base, with 16 bases remaining between them. The CDR3 is made up of 16 amino acids. Here the CDR3 reads CASSYRGGFGNTEAFF. The CDR3 DNA reads as TGTGCCAGCAGCTACCGGGGGGGATTCGGGAACACTGAAGCTTTCTTT.

This clonotype was detected ten times or more. The rearrangement uses TRBV20-1 and TRBJ2-2; 7 nucleotides align to TRBD1. J gave up 2 bases and V 5 bases, and 5 bases lay outside the gene matches. The CDR3 is made up of 14 amino acids. Germline V lookup: CDR1 DFQATT, CDR2 SNEGSKA (reference sequence). In DNA form, the CDR3 reads TGCAGTGCTCAGGACAGGCTTAACACCGGGGAGCTGTTTTTT. Translated: CSAQDRLNTGELFF.

The table lists this clonotype with many counts. This chain connects TRBV4-1 to TRBJ1-1; D might be TRBD1 (6 bases). In germline, CDR1 is MGHRA, CDR2 YSYEKL. Trimming cost V 1 base and J 1 base, with 16 bases left between them. The CDR3 has 17 residues. In nucleotides, the CDR3 is TGCGCCAGCAGCCAAGGCCGACAGGCCGGGTGGAACACTGAAGCTTTCTTT. It translates to CASSQGRQAGWNTEAFF.

This sequence joins TRBV7-9 and TRBJ1-1, with D possibly matching TRBD1 (6 bases). Germline V gene data show CDR1 as SEHNR and CDR2 as FQNEAQ (reference sequence). The V and J ends lost 3 bases and 0 bases respectively, with 11 bases between them. The CDR3 is 15 residues long. This CDR3 is CASSFFQGMNTEAFF. Written as DNA, the CDR3 is TGTGCCAGCAGCTTCTTTCAGGGGATGAACACTGAAGCTTTCTTT. The full variable domain, with the rest looked up from reference TRBV7-9 and TRBJ1-1, is DTGVSQNPRHKITKRGQNVTFRCDPISEHNRLYWYRQTLGQGPEFLTYFQNEAQLEKSRLLSDRFSAERPKGSFSTLEIQRTEQGDSAMYLCASSFFQGMNTEAFFGQGTRLTVV.

This sequence joins TRBV10-3 and TRBJ1-3; D not certain. V was cut by 6 bases and J by 8 bases, with 41 bases left in between. This CDR3 spans 22 amino acids. Germline CDR1 ENHRY, CDR2 SYGVKD. The CDR3 spells CAIRYRTHSSSGSRILEDTIYF. The CDR3 DNA follows: TGTGCCATCAGATACCGGACTCATTCTTCCTCGGGATCCCGGATTCTGGAAGACACCATATATTTT.

There are many counts of this clonotype. The V gene is TRBV7-6, the J gene TRBJ2-1, with 10 positions matching TRBD1. V dropped 6 bases and J dropped 0; count of bases not matched to a gene: 14. This CDR3 is built from 19 residues. From germline, CDR1 is SGHVS and CDR2 FNYEAQ. CDR3 residues: CASRRPGQGFPSSYNEQFF. The CDR3 coding sequence is TGTGCCAGCAGGAGACCGGGACAGGGGTTCCCGAGCTCCTACAATGAGCAGTTCTTC.

This clonotype was detected a few times. The V and J genes are TRBV7-2 and TRBJ2-3; D remains unclear. This CDR3 has 15 amino acids. V lost 6 bases and J 0 bases, leaving 13 bases between the germline ends. Germline V gene data show CDR1 as SGHTA and CDR2 as FQGNSA. The CDR3 nucleotides are TGTGCCAGCAGGAGCGACCGCACTAGCACAGATACGCAGTATTTT. Protein sequence: CASRSDRTSTDTQYF.

Ten or more counts support this clonotype. This sequence joins TRBV7-2 and TRBJ2-5; no definite D call. Germline V gene data show CDR1 as SGHTA and CDR2 as FQGNSA. V lost 1 base to trimming and J lost 1 base, with 7 bases between them. The CDR3 has 14 residues. The chain's CDR3 is CASSLGRAQETQYF. CDR3 bases: TGTGCCAGCAGCTTAGGACGGGCCCAAGAGACCCAGTACTTC.

CDR3 nucleotides: TGTGCCAGCTCACCCCTCGAGCAGTCATTAAGCACTGAAGCTTTCTTT. It translates to CASSPLEQSLSTEAFF. The chain carries TRBV18 and TRBJ1-1, with D hard to call. The germline V gene encodes CDR1 KGHSH and CDR2 LQKENI. V gave up 3 bases and J gave up 4 bases, with 18 bases separating them. This CDR3 is built from 16 residues. Supplemented by reference TRBV18 and TRBJ1-1, the full variable domain reads NAGVMQNPRHLVRRRGQEARLRCSPMKGHSHVYWYRQLPEEGLKFMVYLQKENIIDESGMPKERFSAEFPKEGPSILRIQQVVRGDSAAYFCASSPLEQSLSTEAFFGQGTRLTVV.

This clonotype came up many times. The chain combines TRBV2 with TRBJ1-5; perhaps TRBD1 as D (6 bases). This CDR3 region has 13 residues. Trimming removed 6 bases at V and 7 bases at J, with 13 bases between. Per germline, CDR1 SNHLY and CDR2 FYNNEI. CDR3 coding DNA: TGTGCCAGCAGAGAACAGGGAGGGCAGCCCCAGCATTTT. It yields the protein CASREQGGQPQHF.